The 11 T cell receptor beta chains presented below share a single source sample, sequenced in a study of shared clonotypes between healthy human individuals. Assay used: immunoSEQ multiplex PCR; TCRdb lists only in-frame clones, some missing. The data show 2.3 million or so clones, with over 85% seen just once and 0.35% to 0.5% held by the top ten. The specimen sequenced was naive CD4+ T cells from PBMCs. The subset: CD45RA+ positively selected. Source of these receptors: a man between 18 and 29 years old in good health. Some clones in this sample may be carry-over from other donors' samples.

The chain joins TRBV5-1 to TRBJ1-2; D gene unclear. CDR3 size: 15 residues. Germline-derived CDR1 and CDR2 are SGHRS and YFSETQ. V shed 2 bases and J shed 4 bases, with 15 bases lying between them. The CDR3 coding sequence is TGCGCCAGCAGCTTCGGGAATACCGGAGGCTATGGCTACACCTTC. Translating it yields CASSFGNTGGYGYTF. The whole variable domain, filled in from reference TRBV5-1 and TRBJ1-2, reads KAGVTQTPRYLIKTRGQQVTLSCSPISGHRSVSWYQQTPGQGLQFLFEYFSETQRNKGNFPGRFSGRQFSNSRSEMNVSTLELGDSALYLCASSFGNTGGYGYTFGSGTRLTVV.

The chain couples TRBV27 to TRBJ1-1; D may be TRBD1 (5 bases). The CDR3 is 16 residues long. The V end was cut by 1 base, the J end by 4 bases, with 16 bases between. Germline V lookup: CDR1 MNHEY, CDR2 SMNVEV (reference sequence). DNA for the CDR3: TGTGCCAGCAGTTTATTGGAAGGGGTCCGGAGCACTGAAGCTTTCTTT. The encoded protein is CASSLLEGVRSTEAFF.

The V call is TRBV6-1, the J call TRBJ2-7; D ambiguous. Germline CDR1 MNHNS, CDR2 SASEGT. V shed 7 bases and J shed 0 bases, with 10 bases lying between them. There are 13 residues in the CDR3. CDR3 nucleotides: TGTGCCAGCATGGTTTGGGTCTCCTACGAGCAGTACTTC. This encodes CASMVWVSYEQYF.

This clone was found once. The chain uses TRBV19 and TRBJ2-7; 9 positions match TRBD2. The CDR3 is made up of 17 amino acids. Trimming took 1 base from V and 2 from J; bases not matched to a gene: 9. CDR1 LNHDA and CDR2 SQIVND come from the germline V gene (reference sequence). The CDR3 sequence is CASSIALGASGAYEQYF. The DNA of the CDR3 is TGTGCCAGTAGTATAGCGCTTGGGGCTAGCGGGGCCTACGAGCAGTACTTC.

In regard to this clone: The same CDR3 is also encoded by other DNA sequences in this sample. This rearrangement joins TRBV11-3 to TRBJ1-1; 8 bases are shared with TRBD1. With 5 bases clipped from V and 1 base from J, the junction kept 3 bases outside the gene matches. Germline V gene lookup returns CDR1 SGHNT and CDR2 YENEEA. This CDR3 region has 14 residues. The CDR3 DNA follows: TGTGCCAGCAGCCGAGGACAGGGGAACACTGAAGCTTTCTTT. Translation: CASSRGQGNTEAFF.

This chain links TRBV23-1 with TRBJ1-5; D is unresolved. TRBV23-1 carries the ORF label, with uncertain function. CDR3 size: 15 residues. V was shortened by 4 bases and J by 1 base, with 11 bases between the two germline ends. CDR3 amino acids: CASSLGKGSNQPQHF. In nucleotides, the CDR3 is TGCGCCAGCAGTCTGGGAAAGGGAAGCAATCAGCCCCAGCATTTT.

The CDR3 DNA sequence: TGCAGCGTACGGCCGGACGGCTCTGGAAACACCATATATTTT. This sequence encodes CSVRPDGSGNTIYF. V gene TRBV29-1 combines with J gene TRBJ1-3; D is undetermined. Trimming stripped 6 bases from V and 0 bases from J, with 12 bases between. Germline-derived CDR1 and CDR2 are SQVTM and ANQGSEA. The CDR3 spans 14 residues.

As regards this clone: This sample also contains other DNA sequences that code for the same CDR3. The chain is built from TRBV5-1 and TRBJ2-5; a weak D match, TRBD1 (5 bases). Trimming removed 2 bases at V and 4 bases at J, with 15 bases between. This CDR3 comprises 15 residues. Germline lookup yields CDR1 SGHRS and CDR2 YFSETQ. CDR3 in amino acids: CASSFQGDRGETQYF. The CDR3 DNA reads TGCGCCAGCAGCTTTCAGGGCGATAGGGGAGAGACCCAGTACTTC.

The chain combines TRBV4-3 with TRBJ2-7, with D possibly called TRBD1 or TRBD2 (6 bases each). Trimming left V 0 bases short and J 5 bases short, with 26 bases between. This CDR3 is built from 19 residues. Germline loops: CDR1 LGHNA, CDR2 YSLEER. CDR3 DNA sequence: TGCGCCAGCAGCCAAGAGTTAGGACAGCAATCGGGGGAGCTGAACGAGCAGTACTTC. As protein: CASSQELGQQSGELNEQYF.

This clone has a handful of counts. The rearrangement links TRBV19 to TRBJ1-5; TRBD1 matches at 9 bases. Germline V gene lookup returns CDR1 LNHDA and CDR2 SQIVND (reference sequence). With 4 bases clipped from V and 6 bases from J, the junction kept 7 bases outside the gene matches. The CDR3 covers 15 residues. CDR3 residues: CASSTPQGAFQPQHF. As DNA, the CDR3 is TGTGCCAGTAGTACACCACAGGGGGCGTTTCAGCCCCAGCATTTT.

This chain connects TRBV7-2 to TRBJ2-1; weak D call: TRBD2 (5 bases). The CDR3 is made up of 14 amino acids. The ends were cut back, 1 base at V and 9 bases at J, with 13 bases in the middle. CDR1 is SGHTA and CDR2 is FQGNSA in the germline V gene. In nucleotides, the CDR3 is TGTGCCAGCAGCTTAGTGGTACGAGGGAGTGAGCAGTTCTTC. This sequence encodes CASSLVVRGSEQFF. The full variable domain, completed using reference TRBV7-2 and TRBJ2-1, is GAGVSQSPSNKVTEKGKDVELRCDPISGHTALYWYRQSLGQGLEFLIYFQGNSAPDKSGLPSDRFSAERTGGSVSTLTIQRTQQEDSAVYLCASSLVVRGSEQFFGPGTRLTVL.